This note documents a single TCR beta chain sequence. This specimen comes from a study of T cells in localized non-small cell lung cancer. Generated by immunoSEQ multiplex PCR, the TCRdb table keeps only in-frame clones and is missing some. The data hold fewer than 20,000 clones, with roughly four fifths observed a single time. J was trimmed by 3 bases and V by 4 bases; bases with no gene match: 12. The germline CDR1 and CDR2 sequences are SGHNT and YYREEE (reference sequence). The CDR3 contains 18 residues. Specimen: peripheral blood, collected before any cancer treatment. The chain employs TRBV5-4 and TRBJ2-1; TRBD2 agrees at 11 bases. The clonotype was recovered from a male donor older than 55 with stage I lung adenocarcinoma. The DNA for the CDR3 is TGTGCCAGCAGCCTTGGAGGGGCTGGGACTAGCGGCTACAATGAGCAGTTCTTC. It codes for CASSLGGAGTSGYNEQFF.